What follows are 28 T cell receptor beta chains derived from one specimen sequenced in a study of a mutant IDH1 vaccine in newly diagnosed glioma. No antigen has been assigned to these receptors. This table comes from immunoSEQ multiplex PCR, and its TCRdb copy is limited to in-frame clones, with some not included. This sample has 40,000 to 45,000 clones, with 83% found just once. Time point reported: week 35, safety follow-up. Topical imiquimod was applied with each vaccine dose, which held 300 ug of mutant IDH1 20-mer peptide. This material consisted of PBMCs, taken from a glioma patient whose treatment included an IDH1 peptide vaccine. These receptors were collected from a woman between 50 and 59 years old with glioma.

This CDR3 is CASSVGSIQGNEQFF. The CDR3 nucleotides read TGTGCCAGCAGCGTAGGCTCTATCCAGGGCAATGAGCAGTTCTTC. J is TRBJ2-1 and V is TRBV9; possible D gene TRBD1, 5 bases. Germline CDR1 reads SGDLS; CDR2 reads YYNGEE. This CDR3 has 15 residues. The V and J ends lost 0 bases and 6 bases respectively, with 13 bases between them.

The chain joins TRBV19 to TRBJ2-7, with 11 bases lining up with TRBD1. The germline gives CDR1 LNHDA, CDR2 SQIVND (reference sequence). The CDR3 has 15 amino acids. The V gene end was trimmed by 4 bases and the J gene end by 4 bases; junction bases not matched to a gene: 6. The CDR3 region is CASSTGTGGFYEQYF. Here the CDR3 DNA reads TGTGCCAGTAGTACCGGGACAGGGGGTTTTTACGAGCAGTACTTC.

The chain employs TRBV4-1 and TRBJ1-5, with 7 bases aligning to TRBD1. V trimming: 2 bases; J trimming: 1 base; junction bases outside the gene matches: 5. The germline V gene has CDR1 MGHRA and CDR2 YSYEKL. The CDR3 has 16 amino acids. The CDR3 protein is CASSQFRGQSNQPQHF. CDR3 nucleotides: TGCGCCAGCAGCCAATTCAGGGGACAGAGCAATCAGCCCCAGCATTTT.

The count of this clone is one. This chain links TRBV5-1 with TRBJ2-1; TRBD1 agrees at 9 bases. Germline V gene sequence: CDR1 SGHRS, CDR2 YFSETQ. V gave up 0 bases and J gave up 2 bases; unmatched junction bases: 6. The CDR3 extends over 17 amino acids. Here the CDR3 DNA reads TGCGCCAGCAGCTTGGAAGTGGGACAGGGAGCCTACAATGAGCAGTTCTTC. Translating it yields CASSLEVGQGAYNEQFF.

This chain uses TRBV5-1 with TRBJ2-1, with no clear D. Germline V gives CDR1 SGHRS, CDR2 YFSETQ. The CDR3 length is 13 residues. V dropped 4 bases and J dropped 4 bases, with 9 bases sitting between them. The CDR3 spells CASSKDVYNEQFF. The CDR3 bases are TGCGCCAGCAGCAAGGACGTTTACAATGAGCAGTTCTTC.

This clone came up a few times. As DNA, the CDR3 is TGCAGCGTGAAGGGGAGCAATCAGCCCCAGCATTTT. Encoded protein: CSVKGSNQPQHF. This chain connects TRBV29-1 to TRBJ1-5; D might be TRBD1 (5 bases). The CDR3 has 12 residues. Trimming cost V 6 bases and J 1 base, with 7 bases left between them. Germline CDR1 SQVTM, CDR2 ANQGSEA.

In its sample, this clone was seen a few times. The chain carries TRBV7-9 and TRBJ1-1, with D maybe TRBD1 (6 bases). CDR1 SEHNR and CDR2 FQNEAQ come from the germline V gene (reference sequence). There are 14 residues in the CDR3. Trimming took off 6 bases at V and 5 bases at J, with 16 bases between the two ends. The CDR3, as DNA: TGTGCCAGCAGGTGGACGACAGGTAAGACTGAAGCTTTCTTT. Translating it yields CASRWTTGKTEAFF.

The CDR3 spells CASIFSVYNEQFF. The CDR3 nucleotides are TGTGCCAGCATCTTTAGCGTCTACAATGAGCAGTTCTTC. The V call is TRBV7-3, the J call TRBJ2-1, with D possibly being TRBD2 (5 bases). The length of the CDR3 is 13 residues. The germline V gene encodes CDR1 SGHTA and CDR2 FQGTGA. Trimming pared 7 bases from V and 3 bases from J, leaving 10 bases between.

This clone was seen a few times. The rearrangement links TRBV2 to TRBJ1-5; D is possibly TRBD1 (5 bases). CDR1 is SNHLY, CDR2 FYNNEI, per germline. With 3 bases removed from V and 3 bases from J, the gap between germline ends came to 6 bases. The CDR3 sequence is 13 residues long. CDR3 sequence reads: CASSDRDNQPQHF. The CDR3, as DNA: TGTGCCAGCAGTGACAGGGACAATCAGCCCCAGCATTTT.

This sequence joins TRBV20-1 and TRBJ1-4; no clear D. V was trimmed by 7 bases and J by 5 bases, leaving 8 bases between them. The CDR3 loop spans 11 amino acids. The germline V gene has CDR1 DFQATT and CDR2 SNEGSKA (reference sequence). The CDR3 DNA is TGCAGTGGGGCCCGAAATGAAAAACTGTTTTTT. This translates into CSGARNEKLFF.

The rearrangement links TRBV2 to TRBJ1-2; a weak D match, TRBD1 (5 bases). CDR1 and CDR2 (germline): SNHLY, FYNNEI. With 4 bases removed from V and 4 bases from J, the gap between germline ends came to 7 bases. This CDR3 is 12 amino acids long. CDR3 residues: CASSADSYGYTF. For the CDR3, the DNA is TGTGCCAGCAGTGCAGACAGCTATGGCTACACCTTC.

This clone was seen only once. This chain connects TRBV28 to TRBJ2-7, with D perhaps assigned TRBD1 or TRBD2 (6 bases each). V dropped 3 bases and J dropped 2 bases, with 14 bases sitting between them. The CDR3 runs 15 residues. Germline CDR1 reads MDHEN; CDR2 reads SYDVKM. The CDR3 DNA is TGTGCCAGCAGTTTCCAGGGGCGCGGGACCTACGAGCAGTACTTC. Protein sequence: CASSFQGRGTYEQYF.

The rearrangement uses TRBV13 and TRBJ1-2; 8 positions match TRBD1. This CDR3 has 14 amino acids. In germline, CDR1 is PRHDT, CDR2 FYEKMQ (reference sequence). V dropped 3 bases and J dropped 4; count of bases not matched to a gene: 4. CDR3 DNA sequence: TGTGCCAGCAGCTTGGGACAGGCGATCTATGGCTACACCTTC. Its translation: CASSLGQAIYGYTF. The full variable domain, rest sourced from reference TRBV13 and TRBJ1-2, is AAGVIQSPRHLIKEKRETATLKCYPIPRHDTVYWYQQGPGQDPQFLISFYEKMQSDKGSIPDRFSAQQFSDYHSELNMSSLELGDSALYFCASSLGQAIYGYTFGSGTRLTVV.

The chain carries TRBV4-3 and TRBJ2-1; D possibly matches TRBD1 or TRBD2 (5 bases each). CDR3 length: 14 residues. V was shortened by 4 bases and J by 4 bases, with 11 bases between the two germline ends. CDR1 LGHNA and CDR2 YSLEER come from the germline V gene. The DNA for the CDR3 is TGCGCCAGCAGCCCCGCGTGGGGGTACAATGAGCAGTTCTTC. Encoded protein: CASSPAWGYNEQFF.

The V gene is TRBV7-9, the J gene TRBJ1-1, with TRBD1 identical over 7 bases. The V gene's germline CDR1 is SEHNR and CDR2 FQNEAQ (reference sequence). The CDR3 has 15 residues. V lost 5 bases, J lost 2 bases, and 8 bases stayed unmatched. CDR3 in amino acids: CASSPRQGENTEAFF. DNA of the CDR3: TGTGCCAGCAGCCCCCGACAGGGCGAAAACACTGAAGCTTTCTTT.

The V gene is TRBV14, the J gene TRBJ2-7; no clear D. CDR1 is SGHDN and CDR2 is FVKESK in the germline V gene. This CDR3 is 16 amino acids long. V was trimmed by 3 bases and J by 0 bases, leaving 15 bases between them. The CDR3 DNA sequence: TGTGCCAGCAGCCACCACCTGTCAGGTCGCTCCTACGAGCAGTACTTC. Amino acid sequence: CASSHHLSGRSYEQYF.

Of note for this clone: The junction differs from germline at one of its ends, possibly a read error. The gene calls are TRBV7-7 and TRBJ2-2, with 10 bases aligning to TRBD2. The CDR3 has 15 amino acids. Germline loops: CDR1 SSHAT, CDR2 FNYEAQ (reference sequence). The CDR3 DNA reads as TGTGCTAGCAGCACCGGACTAGCGGACACCGGGGAGCTGTTTTTT. It encodes CASSTGLADTGELFF.

The CDR3 is CASSKGQGPAGEDLGGIYYGYTF. In DNA, the CDR3 is TGTGCCAGCAGCAAGGGACAGGGCCCTGCAGGGGAGGATCTTGGAGGCATTTACTATGGCTACACCTTC. The chain carries TRBV21-1 and TRBJ1-2; the table's D call, TRBD1, has no DNA check behind it. TRBV21-1 is deemed a pseudogene. The CDR3 has 23 amino acids.

The chain joins TRBV5-4 to TRBJ1-2; a possible D gene is TRBD1 (5 bases). V lost 0 bases and J 4 bases, leaving 10 bases between the germline ends. Germline lookup yields CDR1 SGHNT and CDR2 YYREEE (reference sequence). CDR3 length equals 14 residues. Here the CDR3 DNA reads TGTGCCAGCAGCTTGGGACAGCCGGGCTATGGCTACACCTTC. Amino acid sequence: CASSLGQPGYGYTF.

The chain employs TRBV6-1 and TRBJ1-1; D is uncertain. The V gene lost 3 bases and the J gene lost 2 bases, with 7 bases spanning the gap. CDR1 MNHNS and CDR2 SASEGT come from the germline V gene. The CDR3 is made up of 13 amino acids. CDR3 sequence (DNA): TGTGCCAGCAGTGAGAGCAGAAACACTGAAGCTTTCTTT. It is translated as CASSESRNTEAFF.

The rearrangement uses TRBV5-1 and TRBJ1-1, with 8 bases fitting TRBD1. Germline CDR1 reads SGHRS; CDR2 reads YFSETQ. This CDR3 comprises 14 residues. V dropped 4 bases and J dropped 7; count of bases not matched to a gene: 9. CDR3 protein: CASSLDRGVDEAFF. CDR3 nucleotide sequence: TGCGCCAGCAGCCTTGACAGGGGAGTTGATGAAGCTTTCTTT.

The count of this clone is one. V and J are TRBV5-6 and TRBJ1-2; 10 bases match TRBD1. The germline V gene has CDR1 SGHDT and CDR2 YYEEEE. CDR3 length: 16 amino acids. J was trimmed by 1 base and V by 4 bases; bases with no gene match: 7. CDR3 in amino acids: CASSRDRGRYNYGYTF. In DNA form, the CDR3 reads TGTGCCAGCAGCCGAGACAGGGGGCGATATAACTATGGCTACACCTTC.

The chain employs TRBV19 and TRBJ1-3, with D tentatively TRBD1 (6 bases). Between the trimmed V and J ends, which lost 9 bases and 0 bases, there was a span of 12 bases. The V gene's germline CDR1 is LNHDA and CDR2 SQIVND (reference sequence). The CDR3 totals 14 residues. CDR3 sequence (DNA): TGTGCCAGCAAGGGGGGGAGCTCTGGAAACACCATATATTTT. Encoded protein: CASKGGSSGNTIYF.

The chain employs TRBV7-9 and TRBJ1-4; D ambiguous. The germline V gene encodes CDR1 SEHNR and CDR2 FQNEAQ (reference sequence). V shed 2 bases and J shed 6 bases, with 13 bases lying between them. The CDR3 consists of 15 residues. CDR3 coding DNA: TGTGCCAGCAGCTTATCTGCGTCCTTGCATGAAAAACTGTTTTTT. It yields the protein CASSLSASLHEKLFF.

This clone was seen a few times. The chain couples TRBV5-1 to TRBJ2-7; D call uncertain. Germline values: CDR1 SGHRS, CDR2 YFSETQ. This CDR3 is built from 13 residues. Trimming removed 3 bases from V and 5 bases from J, with 12 bases in between. The CDR3 here is CASSSLSLDEQYF. CDR3 DNA: TGCGCCAGCAGCTCGTTGAGTCTGGACGAGCAGTACTTC.

The V call is TRBV19, the J call TRBJ1-2; TRBD1 matches 9 bases. V shed 3 bases, J shed 7 bases, and the junction held 9 bases outside the gene matches. The CDR3 length is 15 residues. Germline values: CDR1 LNHDA, CDR2 SQIVND (reference sequence). Here the CDR3 reads CASSMGRQGGFGYTF. CDR3 DNA sequence: TGTGCCAGTAGTATGGGGAGACAGGGGGGTTTTGGCTACACCTTC. The full variable domain, in which reference TRBV19 and TRBJ1-2 provide the parts outside the CDR3, is DGGITQSPKYLFRKEGQNVTLSCEQNLNHDAMYWYRQDPGQGLRLIYYSQIVNDFQKGDIAEGYSVSREKKESFPLTVTSAQKNPTAFYLCASSMGRQGGFGYTFGSGTRLTVV.

The V call is TRBV27, the J call TRBJ1-4, with D unclear. CDR1 MNHEY and CDR2 SMNVEV come from the germline V gene (reference sequence). The CDR3 extends over 14 amino acids. Trimming pared 9 bases from V and 9 bases from J, leaving 20 bases between. CDR3 nucleotide sequence: TGTGCCAGGGACTTAAAGGCTGGAAGAAAAAAACTGTTTTTT. Its translation is CARDLKAGRKKLFF.

This chain joins TRBV2 and TRBJ2-3; 9 bases are shared with TRBD2. CDR1 SNHLY and CDR2 FYNNEI come from the germline V gene. V dropped 4 bases and J dropped 1; count of bases not matched to a gene: 6. The CDR3 is made up of 16 amino acids. In nucleotides, the CDR3 is TGTGCCAGCAGTGTGAGCGGGGGGCGGGGCACAGATACGCAGTATTTT. This encodes CASSVSGGRGTDTQYF.